This TCR beta chain is from a study of breast tumors, draining lymph nodes, adjacent tissues. The lymph nodes were axillary draining lymph nodes from breast cancer patients. Unmatched junction bases numbered 11, after V lost 6 bases and J lost 4 bases. CDR3 length: 17 amino acids. Germline CDR1 is LNHNV and CDR2 is YYDKDF (reference sequence). This clonotype was detected many times. Its antigen is unidentified. MiXCR, applied by TCRdb to the multiplex PCR reads, yields one record per CDR3 protein. This table holds 250,000 or so distinct CDR3 sequences, 30% found once. Study conclusions and caveats: Compared with basal-like, luminal-like tumors shared significantly more repertoire with nontumor tissue. Tumor TCR diversity was below lymph nodes but above nontumor tissue.

Sequencing was carried out using axillary lymph node tissue. This TCR came from a female donor with breast cancer. Some clones in this sample may be carry-over from other donors' samples. The chain is built from TRBV15 and TRBJ2-1, with 11 bases fitting TRBD2. The CDR3 DNA reads TGTGCCACCAGAACAGACCGGGGACTAGCGGAATACAATGAGCAGTTCTTC. It encodes CATRTDRGLAEYNEQFF.